The 2 T cell receptor beta chains presented below share a single source sample, sequenced in a study of identical twins. TCRdb re-derived calls from the 5' RACE reads in MiXCR, one entry per CDR3 protein. The table lists more than 1.5 million distinct CDR3 sequences, 25% to 35% of them singletons. Sequenced sample: cord blood. These receptors were obtained from a newborn girl in good health.

This rearrangement joins TRBV20-1 to TRBJ2-1, with D possibly being TRBD2 (6 bases). This CDR3 spans 14 amino acids. Per germline, CDR1 DFQATT and CDR2 SNEGSKA (reference sequence). Trimming cost V 3 bases and J 5 bases, with 14 bases left between them. CDR3 loop: CSARGRGLNNEQFF. The CDR3 DNA reads as TGCAGTGCTAGGGGGCGGGGCCTTAACAATGAGCAGTTCTTC.

The chain carries TRBV7-9 and TRBJ1-6; D gene unclear. This CDR3 is 15 amino acids long. Trimming removed 5 bases at V and 0 bases at J, with 8 bases between. Per the germline V gene, CDR1 is SEHNR and CDR2 is FQNEAQ (reference sequence). CDR3 protein: CASSPQNSYNSPLHF. DNA for the CDR3: TGTGCCAGCAGCCCTCAGAACTCCTATAATTCACCCCTCCACTTT. Filled out from reference TRBV7-9 and TRBJ1-6, the complete variable domain reads DTGVSQNPRHKITKRGQNVTFRCDPISEHNRLYWYRQTLGQGPEFLTYFQNEAQLEKSRLLSDRFSAERPKGSFSTLEIQRTEQGDSAMYLCASSPQNSYNSPLHFGNGTRLTVT.